The sequence of this T cell receptor (beta chain) was determined in a study of blood T cell repertoires in COVID-19. Across the study: Sources were T cells, B-cell-depleted T cells, or PBMCs; the material itself was cDNA or gDNA.

Produced via immunoSEQ multiplex PCR; TCRdb's table is partial and in-frame only. The profile shows some 150,000 clones, around 86% of them singletons. V gave up 6 bases and J gave up 0 bases, with 18 bases separating them. Germline V lookup: CDR1 SGHRS, CDR2 YFSETQ. The CDR3 contains 16 residues. Input material: peripheral blood. The sequence was obtained from a human donor in a cohort sampled during active COVID-19. This rearrangement joins TRBV5-1 to TRBJ1-1, with a weak D call TRBD1 (5 bases). CDR3 in amino acids: CASTRGDRGMNTEAFF. CDR3 bases: TGCGCCAGCACGCGGGGCGACCGAGGAATGAACACTGAAGCTTTCTTT.